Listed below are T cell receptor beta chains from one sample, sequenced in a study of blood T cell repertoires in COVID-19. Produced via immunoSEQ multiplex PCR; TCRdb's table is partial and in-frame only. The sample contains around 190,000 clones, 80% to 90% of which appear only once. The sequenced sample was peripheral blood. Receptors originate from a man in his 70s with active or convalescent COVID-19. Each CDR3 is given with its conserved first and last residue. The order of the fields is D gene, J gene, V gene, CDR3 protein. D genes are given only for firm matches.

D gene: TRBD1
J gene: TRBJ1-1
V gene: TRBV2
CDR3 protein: CASSPQGGRITEAFF

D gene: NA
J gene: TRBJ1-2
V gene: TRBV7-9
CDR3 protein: CASSLAGDTYGYTF

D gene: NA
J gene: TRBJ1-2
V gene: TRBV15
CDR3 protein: CATSRSGTPGYTF

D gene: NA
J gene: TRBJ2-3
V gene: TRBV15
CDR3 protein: CATSRVIVDTQYF

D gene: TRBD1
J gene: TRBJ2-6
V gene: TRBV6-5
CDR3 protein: CASTLTGAGANVLTF

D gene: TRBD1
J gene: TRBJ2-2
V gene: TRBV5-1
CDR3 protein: CASSPGQENTGELFF

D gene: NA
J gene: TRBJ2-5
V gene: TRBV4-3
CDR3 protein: CASSQTAKETQYF

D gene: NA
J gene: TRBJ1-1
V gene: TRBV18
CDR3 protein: CASSPGWGGMNTEAFF

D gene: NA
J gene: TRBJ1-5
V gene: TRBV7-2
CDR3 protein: CASSLGSQGNQPQHF

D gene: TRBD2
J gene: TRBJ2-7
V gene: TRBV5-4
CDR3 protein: CASSSPTSGSSYEQYF

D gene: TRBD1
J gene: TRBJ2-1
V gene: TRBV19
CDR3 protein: CASSITGTGDNEQFF

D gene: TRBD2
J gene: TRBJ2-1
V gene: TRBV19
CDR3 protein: CASSIGAGAAYNEQFF

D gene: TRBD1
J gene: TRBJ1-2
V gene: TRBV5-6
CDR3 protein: CASSVGDRVYGYTF

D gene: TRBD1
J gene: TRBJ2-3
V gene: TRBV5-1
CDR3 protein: CASSLVQGVTDTQYF

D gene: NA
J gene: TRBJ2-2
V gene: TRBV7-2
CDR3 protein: CASSTQANTGELFF

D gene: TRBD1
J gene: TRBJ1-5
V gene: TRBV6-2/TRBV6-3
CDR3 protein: CASSPGQALNQPQHF

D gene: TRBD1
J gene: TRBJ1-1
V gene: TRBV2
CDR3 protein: CASTTQGGPNTEAFF

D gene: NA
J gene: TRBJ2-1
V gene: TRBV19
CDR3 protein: CASRRGEGRNEQFF

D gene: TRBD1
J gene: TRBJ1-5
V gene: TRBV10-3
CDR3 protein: CAISARQGGNQPQHF

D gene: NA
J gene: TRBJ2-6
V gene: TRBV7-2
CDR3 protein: CASSQRQISGANVLTF

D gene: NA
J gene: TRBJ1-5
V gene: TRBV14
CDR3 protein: CASSQGRAGQPQHF

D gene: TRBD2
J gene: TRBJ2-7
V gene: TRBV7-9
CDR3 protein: CASNGLAGGEQYF

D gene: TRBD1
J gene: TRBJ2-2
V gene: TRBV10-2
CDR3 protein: CASRDRGGTGELFF

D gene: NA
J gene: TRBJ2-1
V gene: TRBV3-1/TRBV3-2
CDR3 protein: CASSQVVGEQFF

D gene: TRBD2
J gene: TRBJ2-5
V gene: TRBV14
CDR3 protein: CASSLPRNSGETQYF

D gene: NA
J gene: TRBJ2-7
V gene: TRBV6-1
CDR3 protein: CASSERGIRQYF

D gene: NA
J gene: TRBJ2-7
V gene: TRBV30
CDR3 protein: CAWSRGLVYEQYF

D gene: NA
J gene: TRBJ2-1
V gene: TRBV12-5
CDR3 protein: CASGLLDNEQFF

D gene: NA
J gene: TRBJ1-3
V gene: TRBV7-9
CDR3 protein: CASSPVLSGNTIYF

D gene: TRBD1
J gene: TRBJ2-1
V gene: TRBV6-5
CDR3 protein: CASKGTGYNEQFF

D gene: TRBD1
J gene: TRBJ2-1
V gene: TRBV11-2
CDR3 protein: CASTPTTGLIYNEQFF